What follows are 10 T cell receptor beta chains derived from one specimen sequenced in a study of identical twins. In TCRdb, the 5' RACE reads were re-called with MiXCR into one record per CDR3 protein. This sample has about 730,000 distinct CDR3 sequences; approximately 21% occur once, and the top ten carry 4% to 5.5%. The data also belong to a second study, concerning T cells expressing NK-cell markers.

Sequenced material: PBMCs. The receptors come from a young woman in good health.

This clonotype was detected a few times. The chain links TRBV6-1 to TRBJ2-4; 11 bases match TRBD2. From germline, CDR1 is MNHNS and CDR2 SASEGT. The junction had 7 bases not matched to a gene; V was cut back by 6 bases and J by 6 bases. There are 15 residues in the CDR3. CDR3 residues: CASSPSGGRVNIQYF. CDR3 DNA sequence: TGTGCCAGCAGCCCTAGCGGGGGGCGTGTAAACATTCAGTACTTC.

This clonotype was detected a few times. The chain joins TRBV27 to TRBJ2-7, with 8 nucleotides matching TRBD2. Per the germline V gene, CDR1 is MNHEY and CDR2 is SMNVEV (reference sequence). The CDR3 contains 14 residues. V shed 3 bases, J shed 3 bases, and the junction held 4 bases outside the gene matches. DNA for the CDR3: TGTGCCAGCAGTTTTGGGACTAGACACTACGAGCAGTACTTC. Translating it yields CASSFGTRHYEQYF.

This clonotype has at least ten counts. The V call is TRBV20-1, the J call TRBJ2-7; 7 bases align to TRBD2. Germline V gene lookup returns CDR1 DFQATT and CDR2 SNEGSKA (reference sequence). This CDR3 is built from 14 residues. Trimming cost V 3 bases and J 2 bases; bases outside gene matches: 7. In nucleotides, the CDR3 is TGCAGTGCTAGCGTGGGCGCGGGGGCCTACGAGCAGTACTTC. Translation: CSASVGAGAYEQYF.

This clonotype was picked up a small number of times. J is TRBJ2-7 and V is TRBV7-9; 13 positions match TRBD2. The CDR3 sequence is 15 residues long. The junction had 5 bases not matched to a gene; V was cut back by 4 bases and J by 5 bases. Looked up from germline, CDR1 is SEHNR and CDR2 is FQNEAQ (reference sequence). The CDR3 DNA reads TGTGCCAGCAGCTGGTTACTAGCGGGGGGGGACGAGCAGTACTTC. Its protein is CASSWLLAGGDEQYF.

This chain joins TRBV9 and TRBJ2-7, with TRBD1 matching over 7 bases. From germline, CDR1 is SGDLS and CDR2 YYNGEE. V lost 3 bases and J lost 2; bases outside the gene matches: 5. There are 14 residues in the CDR3. CDR3 amino acids: CASSARDSTYEQYF. CDR3 nucleotide sequence: TGTGCCAGCAGCGCCCGGGACAGCACCTACGAGCAGTACTTC.

The chain combines TRBV6-2 or TRBV6-3 with TRBJ2-1; 7 positions match TRBD1. Germline loops: CDR1 MNHEY, CDR2 SVGEGT. This CDR3 contains 15 residues. V trimming: 2 bases; J trimming: 6 bases; junction bases outside the gene matches: 7. CDR3 loop: CASSYGGSGGNEQFF. CDR3 nucleotides: TGTGCCAGCAGTTACGGAGGCTCAGGGGGCAATGAGCAGTTCTTC.

The V call is TRBV2, the J call TRBJ2-7, with 10 bases that match TRBD2. CDR3 length equals 16 residues. The junction had 8 bases not matched to a gene; V was cut back by 5 bases and J by 1 base. Germline assignment: CDR1 SNHLY and CDR2 FYNNEI. DNA for the CDR3: TGTGCCAGCAGTTGGACTAGCGGATCAACTTCCTACGAGCAGTACTTC. It encodes CASSWTSGSTSYEQYF.

The rearrangement uses TRBV6-5 and TRBJ1-2, with 9 bases fitting TRBD1. Germline V gene sequence: CDR1 MNHEY, CDR2 SVGAGI. V shed 0 bases and J 6 bases; nucleotides not matched to a gene: 5. This CDR3 region has 15 residues. This CDR3 is CASSYSRTGEHGYTF. The DNA of the CDR3 is TGTGCCAGCAGTTACTCGAGGACAGGGGAGCATGGCTACACCTTC.

This clonotype was recorded a few times. A junction boundary mismatches the germline segment, possibly from a read error. This rearrangement joins TRBV20-1 to TRBJ2-3; 11 positions agree with TRBD2. The CDR3 length is 13 residues. Per germline, CDR1 DFQATT and CDR2 SNEGSKA (reference sequence). The CDR3 reads CSSRLAGSDTQYF. The CDR3, as DNA: TGCAGTTCTAGACTAGCGGGATCAGATACGCAGTATTTT.

This clonotype was observed a handful of times. This rearrangement joins TRBV7-9 to TRBJ2-7; 10 nucleotides agree with TRBD1. The CDR3 contains 16 residues. Germline assignment: CDR1 SEHNR and CDR2 FQNEAQ (reference sequence). V lost 5 bases to trimming and J lost 5 bases; unmatched junction nucleotides: 12. DNA for the CDR3: TGTGCCAGCAGCCCACGTCCGGGACAGGGGATTGACGAGCAGTACTTC. Protein sequence: CASSPRPGQGIDEQYF.